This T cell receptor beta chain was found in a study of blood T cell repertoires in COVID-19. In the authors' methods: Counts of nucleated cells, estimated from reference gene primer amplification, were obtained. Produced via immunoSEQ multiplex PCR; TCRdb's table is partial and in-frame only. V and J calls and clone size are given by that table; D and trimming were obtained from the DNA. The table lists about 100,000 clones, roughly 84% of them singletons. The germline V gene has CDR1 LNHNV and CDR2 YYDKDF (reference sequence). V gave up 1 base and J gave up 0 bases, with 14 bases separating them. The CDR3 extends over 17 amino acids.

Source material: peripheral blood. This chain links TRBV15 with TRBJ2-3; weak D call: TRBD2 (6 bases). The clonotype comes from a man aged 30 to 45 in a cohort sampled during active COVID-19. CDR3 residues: CATSRGVRGGSTDTQYF. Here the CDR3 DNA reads TGTGCCACCAGCAGAGGTGTCCGGGGAGGTAGCACAGATACGCAGTATTTT.